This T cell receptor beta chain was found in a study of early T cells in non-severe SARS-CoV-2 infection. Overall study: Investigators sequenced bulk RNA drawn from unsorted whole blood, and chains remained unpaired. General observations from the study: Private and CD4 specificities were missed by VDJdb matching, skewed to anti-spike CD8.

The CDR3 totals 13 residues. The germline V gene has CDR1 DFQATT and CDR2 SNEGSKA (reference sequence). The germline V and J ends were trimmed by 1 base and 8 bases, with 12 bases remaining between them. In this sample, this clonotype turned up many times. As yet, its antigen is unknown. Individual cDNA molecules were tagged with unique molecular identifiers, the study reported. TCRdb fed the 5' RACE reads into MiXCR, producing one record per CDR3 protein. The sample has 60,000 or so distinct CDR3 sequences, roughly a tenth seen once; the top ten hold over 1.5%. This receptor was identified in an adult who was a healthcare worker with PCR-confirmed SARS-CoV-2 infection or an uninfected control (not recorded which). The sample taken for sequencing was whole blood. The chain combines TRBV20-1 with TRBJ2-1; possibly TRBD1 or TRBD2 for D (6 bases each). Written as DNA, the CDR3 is TGCAGTGCTAGAGGGGGGGCCAGGGATGAGCAGTTCTTC. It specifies CSARGGARDEQFF.